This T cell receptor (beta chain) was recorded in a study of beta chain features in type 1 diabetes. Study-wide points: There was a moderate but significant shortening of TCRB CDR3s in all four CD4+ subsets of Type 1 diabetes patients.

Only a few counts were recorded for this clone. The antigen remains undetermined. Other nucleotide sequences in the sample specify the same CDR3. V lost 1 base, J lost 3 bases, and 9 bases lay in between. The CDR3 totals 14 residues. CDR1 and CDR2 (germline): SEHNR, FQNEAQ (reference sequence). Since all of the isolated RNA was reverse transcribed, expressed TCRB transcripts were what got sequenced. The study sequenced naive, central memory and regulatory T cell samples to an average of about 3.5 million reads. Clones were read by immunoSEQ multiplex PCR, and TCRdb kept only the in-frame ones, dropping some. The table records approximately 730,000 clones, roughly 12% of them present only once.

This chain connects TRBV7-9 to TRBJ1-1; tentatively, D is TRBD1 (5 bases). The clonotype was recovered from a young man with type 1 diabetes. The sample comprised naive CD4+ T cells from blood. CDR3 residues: CASSLGGEDTEAFF. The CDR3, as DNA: TGTGCCAGCAGCTTAGGGGGCGAGGACACTGAAGCTTTCTTT.